This T cell receptor beta chain is from a study of molecular identifiers for immune sequencing clone quantification. This clonotype was counted many times. Its target is not known. Each CDR3 protein is one row after TCRdb ran MiXCR on the PCR reads. The table lists over 600,000 distinct CDR3 sequences, just under 20% of them singletons. This CDR3 spans 19 amino acids. V trimming: 1 base; J trimming: 3 bases; junction bases outside the gene matches: 10. CDR1 and CDR2 from the germline V gene are SGHVS and FNYEAQ. Whole-study results and caveats: The share of molecules held by clones above 20 RNA copies was over 97% in effector cells and under 1% in naive cells.

This chain uses TRBV7-6 with TRBJ2-3; 13 nucleotides match TRBD2. The receptor was derived from a human donor in good health. Some libraries in this study had Jurkat cell RNA spiked in. The source material was naive CD8+ T cells from blood, with Jurkat cell RNA spiked in. Subset indicated: FACS-sorted CD8+CD4-CCR7+CD45RA+ naive T cells. CDR3 in amino acids: CASSLGPGLAGTLTDTQYF. CDR3 bases: TGTGCCAGCAGCTTAGGACCGGGACTAGCGGGGACCTTGACAGATACGCAGTATTTT.